This T cell receptor (beta chain) was obtained from a study of blood T cell repertoires in COVID-19. The data were produced by immunoSEQ multiplex PCR, yet TCRdb's version contains in-frame clones alone and is incomplete. Of about 200,000 clones in the sample, 75% to 90% are singletons; the top ten hold over 15%. Cohort allocation depended upon clinical history that participants reported. Germline lookup yields CDR1 SQVTM and CDR2 ANQGSEA. CDR3 length: 12 residues. Germline trimming cut 2 bases from V and 5 bases from J; bases unmatched to any gene: 2. The chain carries TRBV29-1 and TRBJ2-7; TRBD1 matches at 8 bases. Input material: PBMCs or T cells enriched from blood (not recorded which). The sequence derives from a middle-aged man who had recovered from COVID-19. This CDR3 reads CSVERTGNEQYF. DNA for the CDR3: TGCAGCGTTGAAAGGACAGGGAACGAGCAGTACTTC.